The clone carrying this TCR beta chain was detected ten times or more. What it recognizes is unknown. This sample was included in a study of molecular identifiers for immune sequencing clone quantification. Study-wide context: Replicates involved a five-way split of RNA from roughly 20,000 or 100,000 naive CD8 cells, with sequencing of four.

Using 10%, 30% or 50% RNA, naive CD8 libraries were derived from 20,000 to 1,000,000 sorted cells. Naive CD8 T cells, phenotype CD8+CD4-CCR7+CD45RA+, were sorted. Each CDR3 protein gets one entry after TCRdb re-called the PCR reads with MiXCR. The table has 460,000 or so distinct CDR3 sequences, about a quarter seen once; the top ten hold around 0.79%. Points from the study as a whole: Over 99% of CMV-specific effector molecules, but under 1% of naive ones, were in clones above 20 copies.

V lost 3 bases and J lost 0, with 15 bases in between. Germline V gives CDR1 SGHTA, CDR2 FQGNSA. The CDR3 has 17 residues. This TCR derives from a human donor in good health. Some libraries in this study had Jurkat cell RNA spiked in. Sequenced input: naive CD8+ T cells from blood, with Jurkat cell RNA spiked in. Stated subset: FACS-sorted CD8+CD4-CCR7+CD45RA+ naive T cells. The V gene is TRBV7-2, the J gene TRBJ2-1, with D unclear. Here the CDR3 reads CASSLGLAESSYNEQFF. CDR3 nucleotides: TGTGCCAGCAGCTTGGGGTTAGCAGAGAGCTCCTACAATGAGCAGTTCTTC.